The rows below give T cell receptor beta chains drawn from one sample of a study of T cell responses to AZD1222 COVID-19 vaccine. Generated by immunoSEQ multiplex PCR, the TCRdb table keeps only in-frame clones and is missing some. The sample comprises roughly 76,000 clones, 70% to 90% of which are singletons, and about 11% rests with the top ten. The sequences come from peripheral blood, collected on day 0 of AZD1222 vaccination. These receptors were collected from an adult in good health. The CDR3 runs from the conserved cysteine through the conserved F or W. The D gene is left open where the match is weak. Clone size, where shown, is once, few, many, or a class for clones that have expanded.

>-|TRBV16|TRBJ1-6|once
TGTGCCAGCAGCCAAAGCGTTTCGGGTAATTCACCCCTCCACTTT
CASSQSVSGNSPLHF
>-|TRBV3-1/TRBV3-2|TRBJ1-1|-
TGTGCCAGCAGCCTGATGAACACTGAAGCTTTCTTT
CASSLMNTEAFF
>-|TRBV19|TRBJ1-5|-
TGTGCCTCGAAAAGGGACGGCAATCAGCCCCAGCATTTT
CASKRDGNQPQHF
>-|TRBV3-1/TRBV3-2|TRBJ2-1|-
TGTGCCAGCAGCCAAAACACGGCGGTTAACAATGAGCAGTTCTTC
CASSQNTAVNNEQFF
>TRBD2|TRBV29-1|TRBJ2-3|-
TGCAGCGTAGCGGGACTAGCGGTGGGGGATACGCAGTATTTT
CSVAGLAVGDTQYF
>TRBD1|TRBV4-1|TRBJ1-5|-
TGCGCCAGCAGCCAAGTTGACAGGGGGGACCAGCCCCAGCATTTT
CASSQVDRGDQPQHF
>TRBD1|TRBV28|TRBJ2-5|-
TGTGCCAGCAGAGGACCGGGACAGGGAGGAGAGACCCAGTACTTC
CASRGPGQGGETQYF
>-|TRBV6-5|TRBJ1-4|-
TGTGCCAGCAGTTTCTTTCAGACAGTCACTAATGAAAAACTGTTTTTT
CASSFFQTVTNEKLFF
>-|TRBV19|TRBJ1-6|-
TGTGCCAGTAGTTCCTCGGGTGATTCACCCCTCCACTTT
CASSSSGDSPLHF
>-|TRBV10-3|TRBJ2-7|-
TGTGCCATCAGTGAGTCGTCGGGAGTATCCTACGAGCAGTACTTC
CAISESSGVSYEQYF
>-|TRBV6-2/TRBV6-3|TRBJ2-7|-
TGTGCCAGCAGTTACCGACTCAGGGGAATCTACGAGCAGTACTTC
CASSYRLRGIYEQYF
>-|TRBV6-5|TRBJ1-2|once
TGTGCCAGCAGAAGTGCGGGGGAAGGCTACACCTTC
CASRSAGEGYTF
>-|TRBV5-1|TRBJ2-1|-
TGCGCCAGCAGCTTACTAGATATCGACAATGAGCAGTTCTTC
CASSLLDIDNEQFF
>-|TRBV28|TRBJ2-7|-
TGTGCCAGCATGAGGGGCTCCTACGAGCAGTACTTC
CASMRGSYEQYF
>-|TRBV7-9|TRBJ2-3|-
TGTGCCAGCAGCTTATTGTCTGGTACGCAGTATTTT
CASSLLSGTQYF
>TRBD1|TRBV5-1|TRBJ1-2|-
TGCGCCAGCAGCTTGGAGGGGAGTCAGGGGGCTGGCTACACCTTC
CASSLEGSQGAGYTF
>TRBD1|TRBV4-1|TRBJ2-1|-
TGCGCCAGCAGCTGGGGGACAGGGTCTTATGAGCAGTTCTTC
CASSWGTGSYEQFF